This TCR beta chain originates from a study of shared clonotypes between healthy human individuals. As regards this clone: The same CDR3 also results from other DNA sequences found in this sample.

Clones were sequenced by immunoSEQ multiplex PCR, and TCRdb holds only the in-frame ones, with some missing. This sample has 300,000 to 350,000 clones, with less than 75% found just once. This CDR3 region has 13 residues. The germline CDR1 and CDR2 sequences are SGDLS and YYNGEE. With V trimmed by 3 bases and J by 2 bases, 1 base remained unmatched. This sequence originates from a young man in good health. The chain carries TRBV9 and TRBJ2-5; 7 bases match TRBD1. Input material: memory CD4+ T cells sorted from blood. Indicated subset: CD45RA-negative fraction. Here the CDR3 DNA reads TGTGCCAGCAGCGCGGGACAGCAAGAGACCCAGTACTTC. Its translation is CASSAGQQETQYF.